These 9 T cell receptor beta chains originate from one sample sequenced in a study of cytomegalovirus exposure and HLA in healthy donors. Primers for the PCR totalled 60 Vbeta and 13 Jbeta. The data were produced by immunoSEQ multiplex PCR, yet TCRdb's version contains in-frame clones alone and is incomplete. The table has roughly 180,000 clones, around 80% seen once. The specimen was PBMCs. These TCRs come from a woman aged 50 to 65 in good health and CMV-seropositive.

J is TRBJ2-1 and V is TRBV2; 10 bases map to TRBD2. Germline lookup yields CDR1 SNHLY and CDR2 FYNNEI. Unmatched junction bases numbered 6, after V lost 6 bases and J lost 7 bases. This CDR3 region has 14 residues. The CDR3 DNA reads as TGTGCCAGCAGGGCTAGCGGGAGTACGAATGAGCAGTTCTTC. Protein product: CASRASGSTNEQFF.

The V gene is TRBV7-8, the J gene TRBJ2-7; 7 nucleotides agree with TRBD1. This CDR3 comprises 14 residues. Germline V lookup: CDR1 SGHVS, CDR2 FQNEAQ. The J segment lost 2 bases and the V segment lost 5 bases, leaving 6 bases of the junction unmatched. The CDR3 sequence: CASSLGTATYEQYF. CDR3 coding DNA: TGTGCCAGCAGCCTGGGGACAGCCACCTACGAGCAGTACTTC.

This chain's CDR3 is CSVSRTGGSYEQYF. CDR3 nucleotides: TGCAGCGTCAGTAGGACAGGGGGCTCCTACGAGCAGTACTTC. V gene TRBV29-1 combines with J gene TRBJ2-7; the match to TRBD1 covers 10 bases. The V gene end was trimmed by 6 bases and the J gene end by 0 bases; junction bases not matched to a gene: 5. The CDR3 extends over 14 amino acids. CDR1 and CDR2 (germline): SQVTM, ANQGSEA.

This clone has only a few counts. The V and J genes are TRBV6-1 and TRBJ2-7; TRBD2 matches 7 bases. Germline-derived CDR1 and CDR2 are MNHNS and SASEGT. CDR3 length equals 17 residues. With 4 bases clipped from V and 5 bases from J, the junction kept 17 bases outside the gene matches. The CDR3: CASSGPSGGRWKDEQYF. The CDR3 nucleotides read TGTGCCAGCAGTGGCCCCTCGGGGGGAAGATGGAAGGACGAGCAGTACTTC.

The J gene is TRBJ1-2, the V gene TRBV4-1; D possibly corresponds to TRBD1 (5 bases). Per the germline V gene, CDR1 is MGHRA and CDR2 is YSYEKL. V lost 2 bases, J lost 6 bases, and 13 bases lay in between. CDR3 length equals 14 residues. CDR3 in amino acids: CASSQLNGGDGYTF. The CDR3 region has the DNA TGCGCCAGCAGCCAACTGAATGGGGGGGATGGCTACACCTTC.

The CDR3 bases are TGTGCCAGCATCAAATCGGTGGCAGGGGGTATATCTGGCTACACCTTC. It yields the protein CASIKSVAGGISGYTF. V usage is TRBV6-6 and J usage is TRBJ1-2, with 7 positions matching TRBD1. J was trimmed by 7 bases and V by 7 bases; bases with no gene match: 18. The length of the CDR3 is 16 residues. From germline, CDR1 is MNHNY and CDR2 SVGAGI (reference sequence).

CDR3 amino acids: CASSQAGGKYEQYF. Here the CDR3 DNA reads TGCGCCAGCAGCCAAGCAGGGGGCAAGTACGAGCAGTACTTC. The chain combines TRBV4-1 with TRBJ2-7; the match to TRBD1 covers 8 bases. The V and J ends lost 1 base and 4 bases, in that order; junction bases with no gene match: 3. This CDR3 contains 14 residues. In germline, CDR1 is MGHRA, CDR2 YSYEKL.

Remarks on this clone: The sample carries other DNA sequences with the same CDR3. The rearrangement uses TRBV11-2 and TRBJ2-7; TRBD2 agrees at 8 bases. V was clipped by 6 bases and J by 7 bases; unmatched bases: 17. Germline CDR1 SGHAT, CDR2 FQNNGV. The CDR3 runs 16 residues. CDR3: CASSLPGSSGMREQYF. Here the CDR3 DNA reads TGTGCCAGCAGTTTACCCGGTAGTAGCGGGATGAGGGAGCAGTACTTC.

Worth noting for this clone: One end of the junction is discordant with germline, which a read error may explain. The CDR3 region is CVSSFSGSTGELFF. CDR3 coding DNA: TGTGTCAGCAGCTTTAGCGGGAGCACCGGGGAGCTGTTTTTT. The chain joins TRBV7-3 to TRBJ2-2; 9 positions match TRBD2. The germline V gene has CDR1 SGHTA and CDR2 FQGTGA. This CDR3 spans 14 amino acids.